This T cell receptor beta chain was identified in a study of blood T cell repertoires in COVID-19. This clone was seen only once. As originally analysed: For nucleated cells, counts were estimated from reference gene primer amplification. TCRdb's copy holds only in-frame clones and misses some; the assay was immunoSEQ multiplex PCR. V and J calls and clone size follow that table, whereas D and trimming were derived from the DNA. The repertoire has about 160,000 clones, around 80% of them found once; the top ten carry 3% to 3.5%. From germline, CDR1 is SGHDT and CDR2 YYEEEE. V was pared by 4 bases and J by 5 bases, with 6 bases between. The CDR3 has 11 amino acids. Those enrolled, adults aged 18 to 89 years, came from about two dozen US areas. Cohorts were based on clinical histories the participants reported.

Sequencing was performed on PBMCs or T cells enriched from blood (not recorded which). The V call is TRBV5-6, the J call TRBJ1-1; D call uncertain. The clonotype was recovered from a woman in her sixties who had recovered from COVID-19. As DNA, the CDR3 is TGTGCCAGCAGCAAACTTACTGAAGCTTTCTTT. Amino acid sequence: CASSKLTEAFF.